This T cell receptor (beta chain) was identified during a study of T cell responses to AZD1222 COVID-19 vaccine. Background on the study: Combined were second doses at about 4 or about 12 weeks. Points from the study as a whole: Spike-specific TCR breadth rose after two AZD1222 doses, and depth rose as well. It was only after the peak T cell response that any repertoires were sampled. Clonal diversity may have been underestimated in mostly white British donors.

Assay: immunoSEQ multiplex PCR; the TCRdb copy retains only in-frame clones and omits some. Of 90,000 to 150,000 clones listed, about 90% are singletons. Germline loops: CDR1 SGHTA, CDR2 FQGNSA. V gave up 3 bases and J gave up 1 base, with 9 bases separating them. The CDR3 consists of 14 residues. About this clone itself: Its antigen is currently unknown.

This chain links TRBV7-2 with TRBJ1-1; no definite D call. The sequencing here drew on peripheral blood, taken on day 0 of AZD1222 vaccination. This receptor was identified in an adult in good health. This CDR3 reads CASSLAGSNTEAFF. The CDR3 DNA follows: TGTGCCAGCAGCTTGGCAGGATCGAACACTGAAGCTTTCTTT.